The source of this T cell receptor beta chain is a study of blood T cell repertoires in COVID-19 (dated by TCRdb to about 2020). A note on the overall study: The collaborator samples originated in the United States, Italy and Spain and spanned the acute and convalescent phases of COVID-19. Subjects who had been exposed to COVID-19, were actively infected with it, or had recovered from it provided the deeply sampled blood TCRbeta repertoires that made up the dataset. A de-identified subject ID, COVID-19 status, age in years and sex were almost always included in the sample metadata. HLA class I and class II types, where available, came from metadata supplied by the sample provider rather than from assay-based typing. A freely available public database, intended as a resource for researchers studying the immune response to SARS-CoV-2, is where the repertoires were released. Samples were obtained from the ongoing ImmuneRACE study (first 160 participants) and from roughly 1,300 subjects provided by 6 global collaborators. The prospective study material was composed of cDNA or gDNA derived from T cells, B-cell-depleted T cells, or PBMCs.

Looking up the germline V gene yields CDR1 SGHTA and CDR2 FQGNSA. V lost 3 bases and J lost 1 base, and the count of bases not matched to a germline gene is 9. CDR3 length: 18 amino acids, cysteine to phenylalanine. Just the 54-base CDR3 DNA is kept, in frame starting at base 1. The collaborating institutions used their own protocols to collect whole blood in K2EDTA tubes. For TCRbeta analysis, collaborators shipped samples in one of three forms: frozen whole blood, isolated PBMCs, or DNA extracted from either of those sample types. TCRbeta CDR3 regions were amplified from genomic DNA using the immunoSEQ Assay, a bias-controlled multiplex PCR. The published analysis was carried out like this. The number of nucleated cells in each sample was estimated from the amplification of reference gene primers within the assay. To quantify the absolute abundance of each unique TCRbeta CDR3 rearrangement, sequence reads were collapsed and filtered. Productive Simpson clonality was computed per sample as the square root of Simpson's diversity index over productive rearrangements. TCRdb holds this immuneACCESS table with in-frame rearrangements only. Some clones are missing; in checked studies, unresolved V genes explain under half, and the rest has no known cause. V and J calls and clone size are copied from that table; D and trimming were computed from the DNA. The sample records approximately 50,000 clones, around 86% of which are singletons. The ten largest clones capture approximately 8% of the sample.

Summary of the overall study and its limitations: The quantity of clinical and demographic metadata differed by source and by participant and was supplied without curation.

Worth noting for this clone: Its antigen is unknown. No much larger clone is present one base from it, and per-base qualities are unavailable.

The sample consisted of peripheral blood. The rearranged chain carries TRBV7-2 and TRBJ2-1; 10 central bases correspond to TRBD2. The TCR was taken from a man aged 45-60 years with active COVID-19. The sequenced DNA is TGTGCCAGCAGCTTCCGGACTAGCGGCTCACTTTCCTACAATGAGCAGTTCTTC. It specifies CASSFRTSGSLSYNEQFF.